The rows below give T cell receptor beta chains drawn from one sample of a study of OX40 agonist ivuxolimab in advanced cancers. Profiling relied on immunoSEQ multiplex PCR, and the TCRdb table lists in-frame clones only, not all of them. The repertoire holds some 100,000 clones, with 80% to 90% as singletons. Sequences were derived from CD4+ or CD8+ T cells sorted from blood, sampled in a trial of the OX40 agonist ivuxolimab. The receptors were sampled from an adult with an advanced solid tumor such as melanoma, head and neck, liver or kidney cancer. CDR3s include the opening cysteine and the closing phenylalanine or tryptophan. Fields, in order: D gene, J gene, V gene, clone size, CDR3 protein, CDR3 DNA. The D gene is left open where the match is weak. Size is omitted from some rows. Given values are once, few, many or a class for expanded clones.

>NA|TRBJ2-5|TRBV7-6|NA
CASSLSMTGVQETQYF
TGTGCCAGCAGCTTATCCATGACAGGAGTTCAAGAGACCCAGTACTTC
>NA|TRBJ2-5|TRBV7-7|NA
CASSLGGRGKQETQYF
TGTGCCAGCAGCTTAGGGGGACGGGGGAAACAAGAGACCCAGTACTTC
>NA|TRBJ1-1|TRBV28|once
CAEKGRMNTEAFF
TGTGCCGAAAAGGGACGGATGAACACTGAAGCTTTCTTT
>TRBD1|TRBJ1-2|TRBV30|NA
CAWRTGRNYGYTF
TGTGCCTGGAGGACAGGGAGAAACTATGGCTACACCTTC
>TRBD1|TRBJ2-7|TRBV5-6|NA
CASSPDRAHEQYF
TGTGCCAGCAGCCCCGACAGGGCCCACGAGCAGTACTTC
>NA|TRBJ2-5|TRBV6-5|NA
CASSTHRESQETQYF
TGTGCCAGCAGTACCCACAGGGAGTCCCAAGAGACCCAGTACTTC
>TRBD2|TRBJ2-1|TRBV4-3|NA
CASSQEPPSGGGDEQFF
TGCGCCAGCAGCCAAGAGCCCCCTAGCGGGGGAGGCGATGAGCAGTTCTTC
>NA|TRBJ1-1|TRBV11-2|NA
CASSLVEANTEAFF
TGTGCCAGCAGCTTAGTAGAAGCGAACACTGAAGCTTTCTTT
>NA|TRBJ1-2|TRBV27|NA
CASKRDVGDNYGYTF
TGTGCCAGCAAGCGGGATGTAGGGGATAACTATGGCTACACCTTC
>NA|TRBJ2-3|TRBV7-8|NA
CASSLGDFQTDTQYF
TGTGCCAGCAGCTTAGGGGACTTCCAGACAGATACGCAGTATTTT
>NA|TRBJ2-2|TRBV6-6|once
CASTGGEVAGELFF
TGTGCCAGCACTGGCGGGGAGGTCGCCGGGGAGCTGTTTTTT
>NA|TRBJ1-2|TRBV10-3|NA
CATQGRWEYGYTF
TGTGCCACTCAGGGGAGGTGGGAGTATGGCTACACCTTC
>TRBD2|TRBJ2-3|TRBV10-1|NA
CASSEPRPLAGGPKAADTQYF
TGCGCCAGCAGTGAGCCGCGCCCACTAGCGGGGGGGCCCAAGGCGGCAGATACGCAGTATTTT
>NA|TRBJ2-7|TRBV28|NA
CASGQGGPYEQYF
TGTGCCAGCGGCCAAGGGGGGCCCTACGAGCAGTACTTC
>NA|TRBJ2-3|TRBV9|once
CASSALTDTQYF
TGTGCCAGCAGCGCCCTCACAGATACGCAGTATTTT
>NA|TRBJ1-5|TRBV7-9|NA
CASSPRPLVYSNQPQHF
TGTGCCAGCAGCCCTCGACCGCTTGTATATAGCAATCAGCCCCAGCATTTT
>TRBD2|TRBJ2-7|TRBV5-4|NA
CASSSGLAGTYEQYF
TGTGCCAGCAGTTCTGGACTAGCGGGCACCTACGAGCAGTACTTC
>TRBD2|TRBJ2-3|TRBV7-8|NA
CASSQGGLAGDKDTQYF
TGTGCCAGCAGCCAAGGGGGACTAGCGGGGGATAAAGATACGCAGTATTTT
>NA|TRBJ2-5|TRBV6-1|NA
CASRGIQETQYF
TGTGCCAGTAGGGGCATTCAAGAGACCCAGTACTTC
>TRBD1|TRBJ1-4|TRBV6-1|NA
CASSEQLGQVNEKLFF
TGTGCCAGCAGTGAACAACTAGGACAGGTGAATGAAAAACTGTTTTTT
>TRBD1|TRBJ1-1|TRBV7-2|NA
CASSTYDRATEAFF
TGTGCCAGCAGCACTTACGACAGGGCCACTGAAGCTTTCTTT
>NA|TRBJ1-1|TRBV28|NA
CASIRYTEAFF
TGTGCCAGCATCAGGTACACTGAAGCTTTCTTT
>TRBD2|TRBJ2-7|TRBV28|NA
CASSSGTIPYEQYF
TGTGCCAGCAGTTCCGGGACTATCCCCTACGAGCAGTACTTC
>NA|TRBJ1-6|TRBV4-1|NA
CASSQGGTFDSPLHF
TGCGCCAGCAGCCAAGGCGGGACTTTCGATTCACCCCTCCACTTT
>TRBD1|TRBJ2-7|TRBV5-1|NA
CASSPTDRVDEQYF
TGCGCCAGCAGCCCCACAGACAGGGTTGACGAGCAGTACTTC
>TRBD1|TRBJ2-1|TRBV27|few
CASRGQGRYTTYNEQFF
TGTGCCAGCAGGGGACAGGGGCGATACACTACCTACAATGAGCAGTTCTTC
>TRBD1|TRBJ1-1|TRBV27|NA
CASSLTGGWYTEAFF
TGTGCCAGCAGTCTGACAGGGGGCTGGTACACTGAAGCTTTCTTT
>TRBD1|TRBJ2-7|TRBV4-3|NA
CASSLTGLEQYF
TGCGCCAGCAGCCTGACAGGGCTTGAGCAGTACTTC
>TRBD2|TRBJ2-6|TRBV19|NA
CASSIKGLAVSGANVLTF
TGTGCCAGTAGTATCAAGGGACTAGCGGTCTCTGGGGCCAACGTCCTGACTTTC
>NA|TRBJ1-1|TRBV6-1|NA
CASSERGMNTEAFF
TGTGCCAGCAGTGAACGGGGAATGAACACTGAAGCTTTCTTT
>NA|TRBJ1-5|TRBV28|NA
CASSGPNQPQHF
TGTGCCAGCAGCGGTCCCAATCAGCCCCAGCATTTT
>NA|TRBJ2-1|TRBV2|NA
CASTVQLANEQFF
TGTGCCAGCACCGTACAACTAGCTAATGAGCAGTTCTTC
>NA|TRBJ1-5|TRBV7-2|few
CASSLGEGYQPQHF
TGTGCCAGCAGCTTAGGGGAGGGTTATCAGCCCCAGCATTTT
>NA|TRBJ1-5|TRBV28|NA
CASSTEPQHF
TGTGCCAGCAGTACTGAGCCCCAGCATTTT
>NA|TRBJ1-1|TRBV29-1|NA
CSVDGRGNEAFF
TGCAGCGTTGACGGGCGAGGGAATGAAGCTTTCTTT
>NA|TRBJ2-3|TRBV4-2|NA
CASSQVRGGTTDTQYF
TGTGCCAGCAGCCAAGTCAGAGGGGGGACCACAGATACGCAGTATTTT
>NA|TRBJ2-3|TRBV5-4|NA
CASSLTGTDTQYF
TGTGCCAGCAGCTTGACAGGCACAGATACGCAGTATTTT
>TRBD2|TRBJ2-3|TRBV7-9|NA
CASRQRTSGGPITDTQYF
TGTGCCAGCAGGCAAAGGACTAGCGGGGGGCCCATCACAGATACGCAGTATTTT
>NA|TRBJ2-7|TRBV20-1|once
CSARADEQYF
TGCAGTGCTAGAGCCGACGAGCAGTACTTC
>TRBD1|TRBJ1-6|TRBV6-1|once
CASSEGQGASPLHF
TGTGCCAGCAGTGAGGGACAGGGCGCTTCACCCCTCCACTTT
>TRBD1|TRBJ1-2|TRBV28|NA
CASRQGSANYGYTF
TGTGCCAGCAGACAGGGGAGCGCTAACTATGGCTACACCTTC
>TRBD1|TRBJ1-5|TRBV28|NA
CASSFYPTGDSNQPQHF
TGTGCCAGCAGTTTCTATCCGACAGGGGATAGCAATCAGCCCCAGCATTTT
>NA|TRBJ1-4|TRBV11-2|NA
CASSLSRVATNEKLFF
TGTGCCAGCAGCTTATCCAGGGTTGCAACTAATGAAAAACTGTTTTTT
>TRBD1|TRBJ1-5|TRBV18|NA
CASSPAGQGSIGPQHF
TGTGCCAGCTCACCGGCGGGACAGGGTTCTATAGGGCCCCAGCATTTT